Here is one T cell receptor (beta chain) with its context. This clonotype was counted only a few times. No cognate antigen has been identified for it. No base quality values were provided; no much bigger clone lies one nucleotide off. The sample belongs to a study of blood T cells in healthy people across ages (dated by TCRdb to between 2014 and 2017). For context, the study as a whole: In model experiments, template switching captured roughly one uniquely barcoded TCR beta cDNA molecule for every two T cells. Age-related changes in TCR beta repertoire diversity were measured in the study by deep sequencing normalized with unique cDNA molecular identifiers. The donors were split into four age groups: young (average approximately 16 years), middle-aged (39), aged (around 67) and long-lived (under 90). To avoid experimental bias, donors of different ages were distributed randomly across sequencing lanes. The study analyzed two additional independent replicas of 1 million unique cDNA reads from the same blood draw for two donors, one aged 18 to 29 and one aged 80 or older.

The donors were 40 or so Caucasian individuals from Russia, aged 6 to 90 years, who were systemically healthy. Around 9.8 milliliters of peripheral blood were collected from each donor into EDTA-treated Vacutainer tubes. Ficoll-Paque density-gradient centrifugation was used to isolate PBMCs, with at least 7 million obtained per sample. Trizol reagent was used to extract total RNA from the PBMCs, yielding at least 5 micrograms per sample. The percentages of naive CD45RAhigh/CD27high T cells were determined by flow cytometry on a PBMC aliquot from every donor. Library preparation employed 5' RACE. Sequencing instrument: Illumina HiSeq 2500. A second about 7 to 11 cycle PCR used a sample-barcoded 5' primer and a J-beta primer mix. A unique molecular identifier was introduced onto each TCR beta cDNA molecule by a template-switch 5' adaptor carrying 12 random nucleotides. Each sample yielded at least 3 million CDR3-containing paired-end reads. The Mint cDNA synthesis kit, primed by a TRBC-specific oligonucleotide, was used to synthesize first-strand cDNA from all RNA. All cDNA was treated with uracil-DNA glycosylase and then went through a first 18-cycle PCR with the universal primers M1SS and BC2_uni_R. Under the source paper's analysis protocol: For normalization, 1 million high-quality reads were randomly selected from each sample, with every read carrying a distinct molecular identifier. Instead of being binned into consensus sequences, reads that shared molecular identifiers were thrown out. CDR3 identification, clonotype clustering and error correction used MiTCR with a Q25 quality threshold and the strictest error-elimination algorithm. A nonparametric unseen species model using Euler transformation provided a lower-bound estimate of total TCR beta diversity. TCRdb redid the processing of the public reads, applying fastp at Q25 and MiXCR, and retained in-frame beta chains. Rows matching on CDR3 protein sequence are summarized as one entry with the most common DNA and genes. What appears here as the V and J calls and clone size reflects TCRdb's work, not the paper's. This sample has 2 million or so distinct CDR3 sequences in its table, and 40% to 55% of those were observed once. The top ten clonotypes cover around 2.1% of the sample.

CDR1 and CDR2 are read off the germline V gene as SGHTA and FQGTGA. The germline ends are 9 bases apart after V is trimmed by 3 bases and J by 9 bases. From cysteine to phenylalanine, the CDR3 is 12 amino acids long. This entry keeps only the CDR3 DNA: 36 bases, framed from base 1. Study-wide conclusions, independent of this receptor: A strong correlation was found between observed TCR beta diversity and the percentage of naive T cells measured by flow cytometry. The long-lived group showed more naive CD4+ T cells, fewer expanded clones and increased TCR diversity than the aged group, suggesting age selection. As age increased, observed TCR beta diversity per million T cells dropped in a roughly linear way, and a significant reduction was already evident by age 40. Because donor CMV infection status was unknown, age-related changes in expanded clonotypes were potentially confounded. Estimates of total diversity based on one million sequenced T cells were considered lower bounds and underestimates. Conclusive comparison of naive and antigen-experienced compartments was prevented by the profiling of bulk unsorted PBMCs.

The sequence derives from a woman aged 40 to 50 in good health. The chain joins TRBV7-3 to TRBJ2-1; tentative D gene TRBD2, with 5 bases matching. The sequenced sample consisted of blood. The CDR3: CASSFTAGEQFF. The nucleotide sequence reads as follows: TGTGCCAGCAGCTTTACCGCGGGTGAGCAGTTCTTC.